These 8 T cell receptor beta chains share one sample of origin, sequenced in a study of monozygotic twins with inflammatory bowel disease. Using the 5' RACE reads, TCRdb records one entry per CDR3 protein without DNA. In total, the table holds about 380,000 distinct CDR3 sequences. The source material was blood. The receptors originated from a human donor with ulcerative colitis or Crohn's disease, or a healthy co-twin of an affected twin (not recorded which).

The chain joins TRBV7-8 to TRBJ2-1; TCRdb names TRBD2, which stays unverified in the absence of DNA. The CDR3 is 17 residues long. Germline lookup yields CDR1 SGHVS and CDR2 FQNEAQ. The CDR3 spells CASSFILAGGLFNEQFF.

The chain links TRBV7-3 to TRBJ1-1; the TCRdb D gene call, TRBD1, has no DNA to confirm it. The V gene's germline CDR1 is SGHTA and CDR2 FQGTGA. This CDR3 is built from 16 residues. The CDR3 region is CASSLEGAGRNTEAFF. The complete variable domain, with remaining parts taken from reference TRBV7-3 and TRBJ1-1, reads GAGVSQTPSNKVTEKGKYVELRCDPISGHTALYWYRQSLGQGPEFLIYFQGTGAADDSGLPNDRFFAVRPEGSVSTLKIQRTERGDSAVYLCASSLEGAGRNTEAFFGQGTRLTVV.

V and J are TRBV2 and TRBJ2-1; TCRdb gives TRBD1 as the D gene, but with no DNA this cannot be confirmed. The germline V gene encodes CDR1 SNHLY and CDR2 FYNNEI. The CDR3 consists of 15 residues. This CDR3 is CASSGGRRGVGEQFF. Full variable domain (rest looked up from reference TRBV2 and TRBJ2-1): EPEVTQTPSHQVTQMGQEVILRCVPISNHLYFYWYRQILGQKVEFLVSFYNNEISEKSEIFDDQFSVERPDGSNFTLKIRSTKLEDSAMYFCASSGGRRGVGEQFFGPGTRLTVL.

This CDR3 is CASSQNRGRMNTEAFF. This chain uses TRBV5-1 with TRBJ1-1; the D call of TRBD1 rests on TCRdb alone, since no DNA is present to check it. The CDR3 loop spans 16 amino acids. Germline CDR1 and CDR2: SGHRS and YFSETQ. The full variable domain, in which reference TRBV5-1 and TRBJ1-1 provide the parts outside the CDR3, is KAGVTQTPRYLIKTRGQQVTLSCSPISGHRSVSWYQQTPGQGLQFLFEYFSETQRNKGNFPGRFSGRQFSNSRSEMNVSTLELGDSALYLCASSQNRGRMNTEAFFGQGTRLTVV.

This chain's CDR3 is CSARDIVKWLARTDTQYF. V and J are TRBV20-1 and TRBJ2-3; absent DNA, TCRdb's TRBD2 call cannot be checked. CDR3 size: 18 residues. CDR1 and CDR2 from the germline V gene are DFQATT and SNEGSKA (reference sequence).

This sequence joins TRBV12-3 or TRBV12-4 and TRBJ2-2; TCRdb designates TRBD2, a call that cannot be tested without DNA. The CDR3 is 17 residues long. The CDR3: CASSLAVLPANTGELFF.

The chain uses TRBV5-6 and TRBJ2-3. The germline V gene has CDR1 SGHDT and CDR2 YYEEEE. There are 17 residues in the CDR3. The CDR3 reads CASILSYDGTSTDTQYF.

The CDR3 protein is CASSLLTGSTGELFF. The gene calls are TRBV5-1 and TRBJ2-2; the D gene TCRdb calls, TRBD1, cannot be checked with no DNA. This CDR3 region has 15 residues. Germline V lookup: CDR1 SGHRS, CDR2 YFSETQ. Based on the CDR3 plus reference TRBV5-1 and TRBJ2-2, the full variable domain is KAGVTQTPRYLIKTRGQQVTLSCSPISGHRSVSWYQQTPGQGLQFLFEYFSETQRNKGNFPGRFSGRQFSNSRSEMNVSTLELGDSALYLCASSLLTGSTGELFFGEGSRLTVL.